This T cell receptor (beta chain) was sequenced during a study of graft-versus-host responses after intestinal transplantation. Study-wide background: Recipients were given multivisceral, liver-intestinal, or isolated intestinal transplants. Study conclusions and caveats: Across patients carrying graft-donor T cell macrochimerism, allografts held high graft-versus-host to host-versus-graft clonal ratios. Early post-transplant declines in HvG were associated with peak levels of circulating GvH clones. GvH clones surfaced in recipient marrow, some emerging earlier in ileum or blood.

Assay used: immunoSEQ multiplex PCR; TCRdb lists only in-frame clones, some missing. The sample lists about 110,000 clones, roughly 86% seen once, with over 0.6% in the top ten. As regards this clone: No antigen is known for it.

The material was unstimulated CD4+ T cells sorted from spleen or lymph node cells, obtained before transplant. The TCR sequence derives from a human donor who was the organ donor for an intestinal transplant.

The CDR3 DNA follows: TGTGCCAGCAGTGAAAAATGGGGATCTGACTATGGCTACACCTTC. This translates into CASSEKWGSDYGYTF. The J gene is TRBJ1-2, the V gene TRBV2, with D unclear. The CDR3 extends over 15 amino acids. Germline assignment: CDR1 SNHLY and CDR2 FYNNEI. V was cut by 2 bases and J by 3 bases, with 13 bases left in between.